Listed below are T cell receptor beta chains from one sample, sequenced in a study of STAT5B mutations in CD4+ large granular lymphocyte leukemia. The table came from immunoSEQ multiplex PCR; TCRdb's copy has only in-frame clones and leaves some out. The sample shows about 24,000 clones, less than 80% of them seen only once. Sequenced input: CD4+ T cells from blood buffy coats. Receptors originate from a human donor in good health. Both conserved end residues are part of each CDR3. The D gene is left open where the match is weak. Clone size is given for some rows only: seen once, a few or many times, or a class if the clone is expanded.

TRBJ2-1 | - | TRBV6-5 | few | CASSLLGGANNEQFF | TGTGCCAGCAGCCTGCTGGGGGGGGCCAACAATGAGCAGTTCTTC
TRBJ2-5 | TRBD2 | TRBV18 | - | CASSPPSGGANTRETQYF | TGTGCCAGCTCACCACCGTCGGGGGGGGCGAACACAAGGGAGACCCAGTACTTC
TRBJ1-5 | - | TRBV29-1 | few | CSVARASNQPQHF | TGCAGCGTTGCTCGGGCGAGCAATCAGCCCCAGCATTTT
TRBJ1-5 | - | TRBV4-1 | - | CASSQGGWGSNQPQHF | TGCGCCAGCAGCCAAGGGGGGTGGGGGAGCAATCAGCCCCAGCATTTT
TRBJ2-7 | - | TRBV5-6 | - | CASSFSETFKYEQYF | TGTGCCAGCAGCTTTTCTGAGACATTTAAGTACGAGCAGTACTTC
TRBJ1-3 | TRBD1 | TRBV2 | - | CASSVGGGGEGNTIYF | TGTGCCAGCAGTGTCGGAGGGGGCGGTGAGGGAAACACCATATATTTT
TRBJ2-4 | TRBD1 | TRBV29-1 | - | CSFPDRAKNIQYF | TGCAGCTTTCCGGACAGGGCCAAAAACATTCAGTACTTC
TRBJ1-5 | - | TRBV15 | - | CATSNLWDQPQHF | TGTGCCACCAGCAATCTGTGGGATCAGCCCCAGCATTTT
TRBJ2-7 | - | TRBV28 | - | CASSSPREQYF | TGTGCCAGCAGTTCCCCACGGGAGCAGTACTTC
TRBJ2-7 | - | TRBV12-5 | - | CASGRGELYEQYF | TGTGCTAGTGGGAGGGGGGAGCTCTACGAGCAGTACTTC
TRBJ1-6 | TRBD1 | TRBV6-4 | - | CASSDSATGGRNSPLHF | TGTGCCAGCAGTGACTCCGCGACAGGGGGCCGAAATTCACCCCTCCACTTT
TRBJ1-2 | TRBD1 | TRBV7-2 | - | CASSIGQANSYGYTF | TGTGCCAGCAGCATAGGACAGGCCAACTCCTATGGCTACACCTTC
TRBJ2-2 | TRBD2 | TRBV5-1 | - | CASYGTRNTGELFF | TGCGCCAGTTACGGGACTAGGAACACCGGGGAGCTGTTTTTT
TRBJ1-1 | - | TRBV29-1 | - | CSAEAGWGTEAFF | TGCAGCGCCGAGGCGGGGTGGGGAACTGAGGCTTTCTTT
TRBJ1-2 | TRBD1 | TRBV5-4 | - | CASSSPGQGANGYTF | TGTGCCAGCAGCTCTCCGGGACAGGGGGCGAATGGCTACACCTTC
TRBJ1-3 | TRBD1 | TRBV7-2 | - | CASSRQGGSGNTIYF | TGTGCCAGCAGCCGACAGGGAGGCTCTGGAAACACCATATATTTT
TRBJ1-2 | - | TRBV5-6 | - | CASSSPGNYGYTF | TGTGCCAGCAGCTCCCCGGGGAACTATGGCTACACCTTC
TRBJ1-2 | - | TRBV29-1 | few | CSVDSYGYTF | TGCAGCGTTGATTCCTATGGCTACACCTTC
TRBJ1-1 | - | TRBV28 | - | CASPPPGRVANTEAFF | TGTGCCAGTCCTCCACCCGGCAGGGTCGCGAACACTGAAGCTTTCTTT
TRBJ2-1 | TRBD2 | TRBV7-8 | - | CASSLGPAGGNEQFF | TGTGCCAGCAGCTTAGGACCAGCGGGGGGAAATGAGCAGTTCTTC
TRBJ2-7 | TRBD2 | TRBV4-3 | - | CASSRIAGGDYEQYF | TGCGCCAGCAGCCGCATAGCGGGGGGAGACTACGAGCAGTACTTC
TRBJ1-2 | - | TRBV5-1 | - | CASSLSGDGYTF | TGCGCCAGCAGCTTGTCGGGAGATGGCTACACCTTC
TRBJ2-1 | - | TRBV7-9 | - | CASSPGRSSYNEQFF | TGTGCCAGCAGCCCGGGACGGAGCTCCTACAATGAGCAGTTCTTC
TRBJ1-1 | - | TRBV12-5 | - | CASGFGFTEAFF | TGTGCTAGTGGTTTCGGCTTCACTGAAGCTTTCTTT
TRBJ2-5 | TRBD2 | TRBV5-1 | - | CASSPGSSGKETQYF | TGCGCCAGCAGCCCCGGGTCTAGCGGAAAAGAGACCCAGTACTTC
TRBJ2-3 | - | TRBV28 | once | CASGRPPTDTQYF | TGTGCCAGCGGCCGCCCCCCCACAGATACGCAGTATTTT
TRBJ1-1 | - | TRBV5-1 | few | CASSLVTYTEAFF | TGCGCCAGCAGCTTGGTCACCTACACTGAAGCTTTCTTT
TRBJ2-7 | - | TRBV15 | - | CATSRDFVDEQYF | TGTGCCACCAGCAGAGATTTTGTGGACGAGCAGTACTTC
TRBJ1-1 | - | TRBV6-6 | - | CASSWNTEAFF | TGTGCCAGCAGTTGGAACACTGAAGCTTTCTTT
TRBJ1-1 | - | TRBV15 | - | CATSRGGHRETEAFF | TGTGCCACCAGCAGAGGGGGTCACAGGGAAACTGAAGCTTTCTTT
TRBJ2-5 | TRBD2 | TRBV9 | - | CASSPRGETSSETQYF | TGTGCCAGCAGCCCCCGGGGGGAGACGTCGTCTGAGACCCAGTACTTC
TRBJ2-3 | - | TRBV7-2 | - | CASSSRWLSPQYF | TGTGCCAGCAGCTCCCGGTGGCTAAGCCCTCAGTATTTT
TRBJ2-7 | TRBD2 | TRBV5-1 | - | CASSSSGGPYEQYF | TGCGCCAGCAGCTCTAGCGGGGGACCCTACGAGCAGTACTTC
TRBJ2-1 | TRBD2 | TRBV30 | once | CAWGSGGPSYEQFF | TGTGCCTGGGGTAGCGGGGGGCCGAGCTATGAGCAGTTCTTC
TRBJ2-7 | TRBD1 | TRBV18 | - | CASSPRQGYEQYF | TGTGCCAGCTCACCTAGACAGGGCTACGAGCAGTACTTC
TRBJ2-3 | TRBD2 | TRBV28 | - | CASSPQRGSTDTQYF | TGTGCCAGCAGTCCCCAGCGGGGGAGCACAGATACGCAGTATTTT
TRBJ2-5 | - | TRBV29-1 | - | CSVTGTGQETQYF | TGCAGCGTAACCGGGACTGGACAAGAGACCCAGTACTTC
TRBJ2-3 | - | TRBV29-1 | - | CSVQGGRDTQYF | TGCAGCGTCCAAGGGGGGAGGGATACGCAGTATTTT
TRBJ2-6 | - | TRBV2 | - | CASSVRPAGANVLTF | TGTGCCAGCAGTGTACGACCAGCTGGGGCCAACGTCCTGACTTTC
TRBJ2-1 | - | TRBV11-2 | - | CASTFTGTAYNEQFF | TGTGCCAGCACCTTTACCGGGACGGCTTACAATGAGCAGTTCTTC
TRBJ1-5 | TRBD1 | TRBV7-2 | - | CASSSRQGGQPQHF | TGTGCCAGCAGCTCTCGACAGGGCGGCCAGCCCCAGCATTTT
TRBJ1-4 | - | TRBV7-2 | - | CASSFVWGEKLFF | TGTGCCAGCAGCTTCGTCTGGGGGGAAAAACTGTTTTTT
TRBJ2-3 | TRBD2 | TRBV11-2 | - | CASSPMGGTADTQYF | TGTGCCAGCAGCCCCATGGGGGGGACGGCAGATACGCAGTATTTT
TRBJ1-3 | - | TRBV7-9 | once | CASSLGARMWPRALNTIYF | TGTGCCAGCAGCTTAGGGGCGCGGATGTGGCCTCGGGCACTAAACACCATATATTTT
TRBJ2-5 | TRBD2 | TRBV28 | - | CASSLLLGREGETQYF | TGTGCCAGCAGTTTACTCCTGGGCAGGGAGGGAGAGACCCAGTACTTC
TRBJ1-1 | - | TRBV19 | - | CASSIGAGTEAFF | TGTGCCAGTAGTATAGGGGCCGGTACTGAAGCTTTCTTT
TRBJ2-3 | TRBD2 | TRBV11-2 | - | CASSLRIGGGAGTQYF | TGTGCCAGCAGCTTACGTATAGGCGGGGGGGCAGGGACGCAGTATTTT
TRBJ2-5 | - | TRBV19 | - | CASSKGRPQETQYF | TGTGCCAGTAGTAAAGGACGGCCCCAAGAGACCCAGTACTTC
TRBJ2-7 | - | TRBV5-6 | few | CASSLGRDEQYF | TGTGCCAGCAGCTTGGGGAGAGACGAGCAGTACTTC
TRBJ1-5 | - | TRBV7-8 | - | CASSPEGGPVQPQHF | TGTGCCAGCAGCCCAGAGGGGGGTCCCGTTCAGCCCCAGCATTTT
TRBJ1-1 | - | TRBV6-5 | few | CASSYSRDTEAFF | TGTGCCAGCAGTTACTCCAGGGACACTGAAGCTTTCTTT
TRBJ1-6 | - | TRBV4-2 | - | CASSQEGLRGSSYNSPLHF | TGTGCCAGCAGCCAAGAAGGCCTCAGGGGTAGCTCCTATAATTCACCCCTCCACTTT
TRBJ1-2 | TRBD1 | TRBV29-1 | - | CSVERDRATYGYTF | TGCAGCGTTGAAAGGGACAGGGCTACCTATGGCTACACCTTC
TRBJ2-1 | - | TRBV7-9 | - | CASSLGGDEQFF | TGTGCCAGCAGCTTAGGGGGGGATGAGCAGTTCTTC